The clone carrying this TCR beta chain came up a few times. The record originates from a study of cytomegalovirus exposure and HLA in healthy donors. Sequencing used immunoSEQ multiplex PCR; TCRdb keeps in-frame clones, though not all of them. The data show roughly 90,000 clones, approximately 81% seen once. V lost 3 bases to trimming and J lost 6 bases; unmatched junction nucleotides: 4. The germline gives CDR1 MDHEN, CDR2 SYDVKM. The CDR3 length is 16 residues. This clonotype was sampled from a man between 18 and 35 years old in good health and CMV-seropositive. The chain uses TRBV28 and TRBJ2-2; 13 positions match TRBD2. The sequenced sample was PBMCs. The CDR3 nucleotides read TGTGCCAGCAGTTTCCCTACTAGCGGGAGGGCCGGGGAGCTGTTTTTT. Translated, it gives CASSFPTSGRAGELFF.